These T cell receptor beta chains were read from a single sample in a study of T cell repertoires in cytomegalovirus infection. TCRdb called the reads again in MiXCR, with one record for every CDR3 protein. The repertoire has around 440,000 distinct CDR3 sequences, around 11% of them found once; the top ten carry roughly a tenth. Sequencing was done on a sample of PBMCs. These TCRs come from a human donor in good health (CMV status not recorded). Some clones in this sample may be carry-over from other donors' samples. CDR3s include the opening cysteine and the closing phenylalanine or tryptophan. D genes are given only for firm matches. Size is omitted from some rows. Given values are once, few, many or a class for expanded clones.

TRBJ2-1 many 12 TRBV12-5 TRBD1 TGTGCTAGTGGTCTCGGACAGGTTGAGCAGTTCTTC CASGLGQVEQFF
TRBJ2-7 NA 14 TRBV3-1 TRBD2 TGTGCCAGCAGCCAGAGGCGGGAGACCCACGAGCAGTACTTC CASSQRRETHEQYF
TRBJ1-2 NA 15 TRBV25-1 NA TGTGCCAGCAGTGGGGGCAGATCTACTAACTATGGCTACACCTTC CASSGGRSTNYGYTF
TRBJ1-4 many 14 TRBV29-1 TRBD1 TGCAGCGTGCAAGGCCGGGACAGCAATGAAAAACTGTTTTTT CSVQGRDSNEKLFF
TRBJ2-7 many 16 TRBV4-1 NA TGCGCCAGCAGCCAAGAGGCGATGGAGGGTGCCTACGAGCAGTACTTC CASSQEAMEGAYEQYF
TRBJ2-1 NA 14 TRBV12-3/TRBV12-4 TRBD1 TGTGCCAGCACCGGGGACAGGGAGTACAATGAGCAGTTCTTC CASTGDREYNEQFF
TRBJ2-1 few 16 TRBV7-9 TRBD2 TGTGCCAGCAGCACAGCGGGAGGGTTGTACGACAATGAGCAGTTCTTC CASSTAGGLYDNEQFF
TRBJ2-1 few 9 TRBV2 NA TGTGCCAGCAAGGGTGAGCAGTTCTTC CASKGEQFF
TRBJ1-2 NA 13 TRBV20-1 NA TGCAGTGCTACCCAACAGGGAAACTATGGCTACACCTTC CSATQQGNYGYTF
TRBJ1-1 few 15 TRBV20-1 NA TGCAGTGCTAGCCCGTCCAGGGTGAGGAACACTGAAGCTTTCTTT CSASPSRVRNTEAFF
TRBJ2-2 NA 15 TRBV5-4 NA TGTGCCAGCAGCCGGACGGGAGCGGACACCGGGGAGCTGTTTTTT CASSRTGADTGELFF
TRBJ2-7 NA 14 TRBV6-5 NA TGTGCCAGCAGTTACTCGAGCGGCACCTACGAGCAGTACTTC CASSYSSGTYEQYF
TRBJ2-7 NA 15 TRBV10-3 NA TGTGCCATCAGTGAGTGGCGGGGCCAAACCTACGAGCAGTACTTC CAISEWRGQTYEQYF
TRBJ2-7 few 16 TRBV5-1 NA TGCGCCAGCAGCTTGGAAAACAGCCCGAGCTCCTACGAGCAGTACTTC CASSLENSPSSYEQYF
TRBJ1-1 many 14 TRBV12-3/TRBV12-4 NA TGTGCCAGCAGTTTTGGGGGGGCCGTTACTGAAGCTTTCTTT CASSFGGAVTEAFF
TRBJ2-2 few 15 TRBV18 NA TGTGCCAGCTCAACGCCGGGGACAAACACCGGGGAGCTGTTTTTT CASSTPGTNTGELFF
TRBJ2-6 NA 22 TRBV5-4 TRBD1 TGTGCCAGCAGCTTGGGGGTCTATCGAGGGGGCGAAGCAAGCTCTGGGGCCAACGTCCTGACTTTC CASSLGVYRGGEASSGANVLTF
TRBJ1-6 few 17 TRBV3-1 NA TGTGCCAGCAGCCGTGACTTCACGGCCTCCCGGAATTCACCCCTCCACTTT CASSRDFTASRNSPLHF
TRBJ2-1 few 14 TRBV19 TRBD1 TGTGCCAGTAGAGAGACAGGGGTTTACAATGAGCAGTTCTTC CASRETGVYNEQFF
TRBJ1-6 many 15 TRBV5-6 NA TGTGCCAGCAGCTTCGATCAGGGGCCAGATTCACCCCTCCACTTT CASSFDQGPDSPLHF
TRBJ1-5 many 18 TRBV4-1 NA TGCGCCAGCAGCCAATCTTTAACAGGGTCCGCTATTAATCAGCCCCAGCATTTT CASSQSLTGSAINQPQHF
TRBJ1-1 few 17 TRBV6-1 TRBD1 TGTGCCAGCACCTTTACAGGGGGCAGGCCCTCGGGCACTGAAGCTTTCTTT CASTFTGGRPSGTEAFF
TRBJ2-3 few 13 TRBV6-2/TRBV6-3 NA TGTGCCAGCTTTACCATGCGGGGAGATACGCAGTATTTT CASFTMRGDTQYF
TRBJ2-7 few 14 TRBV27 TRBD2 TGTGCCAGCAGTTTAACAGCGGGGCCGACCGAGCAGTACTTC CASSLTAGPTEQYF
TRBJ1-5 many 16 TRBV7-9 TRBD1 TGTGCCAGCAGCGGTGACAGGGTGAAGGACAATCAGCCCCAGCATTTT CASSGDRVKDNQPQHF
TRBJ2-1 few 12 TRBV2 NA TGTGCCAGCCCCGGCACCTACAATGAGCAGTTCTTC CASPGTYNEQFF
TRBJ1-2 NA 12 TRBV6-5 NA TGTGCCAGCAGCGACAGGAACTATGGCTACACCTTC CASSDRNYGYTF
TRBJ2-1 many 18 TRBV19 NA TGTGCCAGTAGTATCGGTTCCGACGAAGAGTGGTGGTACAATGAGCAGTTCTTC CASSIGSDEEWWYNEQFF
TRBJ1-3 many 15 TRBV7-9 NA TGTGCCAGCAGCTTCATGGGAGGGCCCGGAAACACCATATATTTT CASSFMGGPGNTIYF
TRBJ1-1 many 14 TRBV5-4 NA TGTGCCAGCAGCTTGGTAAAGACGGGCACTGAAGCTTTCTTT CASSLVKTGTEAFF
TRBJ2-2 NA 14 TRBV27 NA TGTGCCAGCAGCAGGGCCCGGGAGACCGGGGAGCTGTTTTTT CASSRARETGELFF
TRBJ1-6 many 13 TRBV5-1 NA TGCGCCAGCAGCTCACGGCCAAATTCACCCCTCCACTTT CASSSRPNSPLHF
TRBJ1-6 few 13 TRBV12-3/TRBV12-4 NA TGTGCCAGCGCCATCAAAACGGATTCACCCCTCCACTTT CASAIKTDSPLHF
TRBJ1-6 few 15 TRBV9 TRBD1 TGTGCCAGCAGCGTTACTACAGGGGATAATTCACCCCTCCACTTT CASSVTTGDNSPLHF
TRBJ1-2 many 14 TRBV10-3 NA TGTGCCATCAGTGGTACCGGGGCCGCCTATGGCTACACCTTC CAISGTGAAYGYTF
TRBJ2-1 many 15 TRBV7-9 TRBD2 TGTGCCAGCAGCCAACCGGGACTAGCGGGGAATGAGCAGTTCTTC CASSQPGLAGNEQFF
TRBJ2-5 many 12 TRBV19 TRBD1 TGTGCCAGTTGGGACAGCCAAGAGACCCAGTACTTC CASWDSQETQYF
TRBJ2-2 many 15 TRBV7-9 NA TGTGCCAGCAGCTTGAGGCTCGGGAACACCGGGGAGCTGTTTTTT CASSLRLGNTGELFF
TRBJ2-1 many 13 TRBV5-4 NA TGTGCCAGCAGCTATGACACGGGGGTTGAGCAGTTCTTC CASSYDTGVEQFF
TRBJ1-2 many 12 TRBV20-1 NA TGCAGTGCTAGGGGGGGAAACTATGGCTACACCTTC CSARGGNYGYTF
TRBJ2-7 many 14 TRBV11-2 NA TGTGCCAGCAGCTCTAGGACCGCTTCCTACGAGCAGTACTTC CASSSRTASYEQYF
TRBJ2-1 NA 16 TRBV9 NA TGTGCCAGCAGCGTCCAGGATAGGGTTAGGGGCAATGAGCAGTTCTTC CASSVQDRVRGNEQFF
TRBJ2-5 few 16 TRBV9 NA TGTGCCAGCAGCGTATTAAGCGGCGAGTACCAAGAGACCCAGTACTTC CASSVLSGEYQETQYF
TRBJ2-7 few 15 TRBV7-2 NA TGTGCCAGCAGCCTCCTCTCGGGGCTACCCTACGAGCAGTACTTC CASSLLSGLPYEQYF
TRBJ2-5 many 13 TRBV12-3/TRBV12-4 NA TGTGCCAGCAGTTGGGGGGTTCAAGAGACCCAGTACTTC CASSWGVQETQYF
TRBJ2-3 many 15 TRBV5-1 NA TGCGCCAGCAGTCGAGACCGGGACAGCACAGATACGCAGTATTTT CASSRDRDSTDTQYF
TRBJ1-5 few 16 TRBV28 NA TGTGCCAGCAGCCCACCGGGGATGGGCTTCAATCAGCCCCAGCATTTT CASSPPGMGFNQPQHF
TRBJ2-7 many 13 TRBV7-2 NA TGTGCCAGCAGCTTGGCAGGCGCGGGAGAGCAGTACTTC CASSLAGAGEQYF
TRBJ1-1 many 13 TRBV3-1 NA TGTGCCAGCAGCCAAGGGGGTTTCACTGAAGCTTTCTTT CASSQGGFTEAFF
TRBJ2-3 NA 18 TRBV4-2 TRBD2 TGTGCCAGCAGCCAAGATGGGCTAGCGGGAGGAGATACAGATACGCAGTATTTT CASSQDGLAGGDTDTQYF
TRBJ2-5 many 14 TRBV6-2/TRBV6-3 NA TGTGCCAGCAGTTACGGGGAGCCCCAAGAGACCCAGTACTTC CASSYGEPQETQYF
TRBJ1-5 many 17 TRBV6-1 NA TGTGCCAGCAGTGAAGGAGGCGGAGGGGATAGCAATCAGCCCCAGCATTTT CASSEGGGGDSNQPQHF
TRBJ1-1 many 15 TRBV14 NA TGTGCCAGCAGCCAAGGGGGGGTTTTGAACACTGAAGCTTTCTTT CASSQGGVLNTEAFF
TRBJ2-3 many 12 TRBV7-2 NA TGTGCCAGCAGCTTAATGGTAGATACGCAGTATTTT CASSLMVDTQYF
TRBJ1-2 NA 15 TRBV3-1 TRBD1 TGTGCCAGCAGCCAAGGGGACAGGGCTAACTATGGCTACACCTTC CASSQGDRANYGYTF
TRBJ2-1 NA 15 TRBV19 NA TGTGCCAGTAGTATTCTGCAGGGTCCCTACAATGAGCAGTTCTTC CASSILQGPYNEQFF
TRBJ2-1 NA 16 TRBV20-1 NA TGCAGTGCTAGAGACCAGGCCCAAGGGCCCTACAATGAGCAGTTCTTC CSARDQAQGPYNEQFF
TRBJ2-7 many 15 TRBV5-4 TRBD2 TGTGCCAGCAGCTTGAAAGGGACTAGCGGCTACGAGCAGTACTTC CASSLKGTSGYEQYF
TRBJ2-2 few 13 TRBV3-1 NA TGTGCCAGCAGCCAAGATCCGTCCGGGGAGCTGTTTTTT CASSQDPSGELFF